These 28 T cell receptor beta chains share one sample of origin, sequenced in a study of OX40 agonist ivuxolimab in advanced cancers. Libraries were constructed by the immunoSEQ multiplex PCR assay. The table was pulled from immuneACCESS by TCRdb, which kept in-frame rearrangements only. Such tables lose some clones; where checked, under half of the loss comes from unresolved V genes, and the rest has no known cause. Across this sample there are 50,000 to 75,000 clones, with roughly four fifths seen only once. The ten most abundant clones make up 9.8% of the sample. Material: CD4+ or CD8+ T cells sorted from blood, obtained in a trial of the OX40 agonist ivuxolimab. The receptors here all came from an adult with an advanced solid tumor such as melanoma, head and neck, liver or kidney cancer.

The chain recombines TRBV6-1 with TRBJ2-2; a possible D gene is TRBD2 (5 bases). The germline V gene has CDR1 MNHNS and CDR2 SASEGT. This CDR3 contains 13 residues. Trimming cost V 6 bases and J 1 base, with 6 bases left between them. The DNA for the CDR3 is TGTGCCAGCAGCGGGAAGAACACCGGGGAGCTGTTTTTT. Its translation is CASSGKNTGELFF.

This chain connects TRBV9 to TRBJ2-6; D is uncertain. The CDR3 consists of 15 residues. Germline V gene lookup returns CDR1 SGDLS and CDR2 YYNGEE. V was trimmed by 4 bases and J by 2 bases, leaving 10 bases between them. The CDR3 DNA follows: TGTGCCAGCAGCCCCACGACCGCTGGGGCCAACGTCCTGACTTTC. Protein product: CASSPTTAGANVLTF.

The rearrangement links TRBV29-1 to TRBJ1-2; D is unresolved. CDR1 and CDR2 (germline): SQVTM, ANQGSEA. This CDR3 has 12 residues. The V gene lost 3 bases and the J gene lost 4 bases, with 9 bases spanning the gap. In DNA, the CDR3 is TGCAGCGTTGACGCCACACGCTATGGCTACACCTTC. Encoded protein: CSVDATRYGYTF.

V is TRBV12-5 and J is TRBJ2-7; the match to TRBD1 covers 7 bases. Trimming cost V 4 bases and J 3 bases; bases outside gene matches: 3. The V gene's germline CDR1 is LGHNT and CDR2 FRNRAP. CDR3 length: 13 residues. CDR3: CASGWDSYYEQYF. In DNA, the CDR3 is TGTGCTAGTGGTTGGGACAGCTACTACGAGCAGTACTTC.

The rearrangement joins TRBV9 to TRBJ2-3, with 7 bases aligning to TRBD1. The junction had 1 base not matched to a gene; V was cut back by 1 base and J by 2 bases. This CDR3 comprises 14 residues. Germline CDR1 SGDLS, CDR2 YYNGEE. The CDR3: CASSVTGDTDTQYF. The DNA for the CDR3 is TGTGCCAGCAGCGTAACAGGGGACACAGATACGCAGTATTTT.

The V and J genes are TRBV18 and TRBJ2-1; no clear D. The V end lost 2 bases, the J end lost 4 bases, and 9 bases lay between the germline ends. The germline CDR1 and CDR2 sequences are KGHSH and LQKENI. The length of the CDR3 is 14 residues. The CDR3 DNA sequence: TGTGCCAGCTCACCATCTTTACAGTACAATGAGCAGTTCTTC. Its translation: CASSPSLQYNEQFF.

The chain uses TRBV7-9 and TRBJ1-4; D not certain. The V gene lost 3 bases and the J gene lost 4 bases, with 0 bases spanning the gap. The CDR3 runs 11 residues. CDR1 SEHNR and CDR2 FQNEAQ come from the germline V gene (reference sequence). For the CDR3, the DNA is TGTGCCAGCAGCTTTAATGAAAAACTGTTTTTT. Translating gives CASSFNEKLFF.

Only one count was recorded for this clone. The V call is TRBV5-6, the J call TRBJ1-2; possibly TRBD1 for D (5 bases). Trimming left V 4 bases short and J 3 bases short, with 13 bases between. This CDR3 is 14 amino acids long. Germline values: CDR1 SGHDT, CDR2 YYEEEE. CDR3 DNA sequence: TGTGCCAGCAGCATCGTGGGGGGAGACTATGGCTACACCTTC. It codes for CASSIVGGDYGYTF.

The gene calls are TRBV5-1 and TRBJ2-5; D gene uncertain. This CDR3 is 15 amino acids long. The germline V gene encodes CDR1 SGHRS and CDR2 YFSETQ. V was trimmed by 0 bases and J by 5 bases, leaving 14 bases between them. Written as DNA, the CDR3 is TGCGCCAGCAGCTTGGCCTCGACGAGTGAGGAGACCCAGTACTTC. Its protein product is CASSLASTSEETQYF.

The rearrangement joins TRBV10-3 to TRBJ2-3; 7 bases map to TRBD2. Germline V gene data show CDR1 as ENHRY and CDR2 as SYGVKD. The CDR3 loop spans 16 amino acids. V shed 2 bases and J 4 bases; nucleotides not matched to a gene: 9. Written as DNA, the CDR3 is TGTGCCATCAGTGAGCCCTTAGGCGGGAGCGCAGATACGCAGTATTTT. This codes for CAISEPLGGSADTQYF.

The CDR3 bases are TGCAGCGTTAGAGAAGCGAACACTGAAGCTTTCTTT. As protein: CSVREANTEAFF. V is TRBV29-1 and J is TRBJ1-1, with D unresolved. Trimming shortened V by 5 bases and J by 1 base, and 8 bases separated the two germline ends. Germline values: CDR1 SQVTM, CDR2 ANQGSEA. The CDR3 totals 12 residues. The full variable domain, with the rest looked up from reference TRBV29-1 and TRBJ1-1, is SAVISQKPSRDICQRGTSLTIQCQVDSQVTMMFWYRQQPGQSLTLIATANQGSEATYESGFVIDKFPISRPNLTFSTLTVSNMSPEDSSIYLCSVREANTEAFFGQGTRLTVV.

The chain uses TRBV6-1 and TRBJ1-1, with TRBD1 as a possible D gene (5 bases). The CDR3 sequence is 15 residues long. The germline CDR1 and CDR2 sequences are MNHNS and SASEGT. Trimming took 1 base from V and 0 from J, leaving 9 bases between them. The CDR3 sequence is CASSEDGGVNTEAFF. Written as DNA, the CDR3 is TGTGCCAGCAGTGAAGATGGGGGAGTGAACACTGAAGCTTTCTTT.

The chain employs TRBV11-3 and TRBJ2-1; TRBD1 might be the D (5 bases). The CDR3 runs 13 residues. Germline V gene data show CDR1 as SGHNT and CDR2 as YENEEA. V gave up 5 bases and J gave up 10 bases, with 15 bases separating them. This chain's CDR3 is CASSPWGAREQFF. The CDR3 DNA sequence: TGTGCCAGCAGCCCCTGGGGCGCCAGGGAGCAGTTCTTC. Variable domain in full (rest from reference TRBV11-3 and TRBJ2-1): EAGVVQSPRYKIIEKKQPVAFWCNPISGHNTLYWYLQNLGQGPELLIRYENEEAVDDSQLPKDRFSAERLKGVDSTLKIQPAELGDSAVYLCASSPWGAREQFFGPGTRLTVL.

CDR3 DNA sequence: TGCGCCAGCAGCTCTGCGGGGTTTGAGACCCAGTACTTC. Residues: CASSSAGFETQYF. The rearrangement links TRBV5-1 to TRBJ2-5; D is possibly TRBD2 (6 bases). Trimming pared 3 bases from V and 5 bases from J, leaving 11 bases between. Germline CDR1 is SGHRS and CDR2 is YFSETQ. The CDR3 spans 13 residues.

To note about this clone: The DNA is omitted, as the CDR3 cannot be located on it reliably, and the CDR3 follows TCRdb's listing. The chain combines TRBV21-1 with TRBJ2-7; TRBD1 was called by the table and not checked on the DNA. TRBV21-1 is an annotated pseudogene. The CDR3 has 15 residues if both end residues are counted. CDR3 protein: CASSKVGQGIGEQYF.

The chain has TRBV5-4 and TRBJ2-2; possibly TRBD1 or TRBD2 for D (5 bases each). Trimming removed 4 bases from V and 3 bases from J, with 13 bases in between. CDR1 is SGHNT and CDR2 is YYREEE in the germline V gene (reference sequence). This CDR3 contains 15 residues. This CDR3 reads CASSPRGTDTGELFF. DNA for the CDR3: TGTGCCAGCAGCCCCCGGGGCACCGACACCGGGGAGCTGTTTTTT.

This chain links TRBV28 with TRBJ1-2; TRBD1 agrees at 12 bases. The germline CDR1 and CDR2 sequences are MDHEN and SYDVKM. The CDR3 is 15 amino acids. Trimming cost V 4 bases and J 8 bases; bases outside gene matches: 8. CDR3 sequence: CASSSPGQGARGYTF. CDR3 coding DNA: TGTGCCAGCAGTTCCCCGGGACAGGGGGCGCGAGGCTACACCTTC.

This chain connects TRBV6-5 to TRBJ2-7; TRBD2 might be the D (5 bases). Looked up from germline, CDR1 is MNHEY and CDR2 is SVGAGI. CDR3 length: 11 residues. V was pared by 8 bases and J by 4 bases, with 9 bases between. Here the CDR3 reads CASRGLYEQYF. CDR3 nucleotides: TGTGCCAGCCGGGGATTGTACGAGCAGTACTTC.

This sequence joins TRBV10-2 and TRBJ2-3; 10 positions agree with TRBD1. The CDR3 is 16 residues long. Germline trimming cut 5 bases from V and 1 base from J; bases unmatched to any gene: 6. Germline CDR1 and CDR2: WSHSY and SAAADI. The CDR3 coding sequence is TGCGCCAGCAGTCTGACAGGGGGCATCGGCACAGATACGCAGTATTTT. Encoded protein: CASSLTGGIGTDTQYF.

This clone has just one count. V usage is TRBV2 and J usage is TRBJ2-5; no firm D call. Germline values: CDR1 SNHLY, CDR2 FYNNEI. V lost 3 bases, J lost 5 bases, and 10 bases lay in between. CDR3 length: 13 amino acids. DNA of the CDR3: TGTGCCAGCAGTGACCCACCGCGGGAGACCCAGTACTTC. Its translation is CASSDPPRETQYF.

The J gene is TRBJ2-1, the V gene TRBV4-3; D is tentatively TRBD1 or TRBD2 (5 bases each). Germline values: CDR1 LGHNA, CDR2 YSLEER. Trimming took off 1 base at V and 2 bases at J, with 12 bases between the two ends. The CDR3 is made up of 16 amino acids. Here the CDR3 reads CASSQGRDATYNEQFF. CDR3 in DNA: TGCGCCAGCAGCCAAGGAAGGGACGCCACCTACAATGAGCAGTTCTTC.

In its sample, this clone was seen once. The genes are TRBV19 and TRBJ1-1; TRBD1 matches 9 bases. J lost 5 bases, V lost 7 bases, and 5 bases had no gene match. The CDR3 is 13 amino acids. Germline CDR1 reads LNHDA; CDR2 reads SQIVND (reference sequence). The CDR3 sequence is CASTPDRGTEAFF. Here the CDR3 DNA reads TGTGCCAGTACCCCCGACAGGGGGACTGAAGCTTTCTTT.

The chain recombines TRBV5-1 with TRBJ1-6; 7 bases agree with TRBD1. Germline CDR1 is SGHRS and CDR2 is YFSETQ. The CDR3 length is 14 residues. J gave up 9 bases and V 1 base, and 4 bases lay outside the gene matches. The DNA for the CDR3 is TGCGCCAGCAGCTTGACAGGGGTCGGTTCACCCCTCCACTTT. The encoded protein is CASSLTGVGSPLHF.

The V gene is TRBV15, the J gene TRBJ2-7; D gene uncertain. The CDR3 has 14 amino acids. Germline-derived CDR1 and CDR2 are LNHNV and YYDKDF (reference sequence). The V end lost 1 base, the J end lost 0 bases, and 7 bases lay between the germline ends. CDR3 nucleotide sequence: TGTGCCACCAGCAGAGGTGGCCCCTCCTACGAGCAGTACTTC. Translation gives CATSRGGPSYEQYF.

At least ten counts were recorded for this clone. The rearrangement links TRBV7-8 to TRBJ2-7; TRBD1 matches 9 bases. V was pared by 3 bases and J by 2 bases, with 14 bases of the junction left unmatched. Germline CDR1 and CDR2: SGHVS and FQNEAQ. The CDR3 loop spans 18 amino acids. As DNA, the CDR3 is TGTGCCAGCAGCTTTAGCGGAGAACAGGGGGCGAACCCCTACGAGCAGTACTTC. Translated, it gives CASSFSGEQGANPYEQYF.

The rearrangement links TRBV7-9 to TRBJ2-7, with 7 bases aligning to TRBD1. The CDR3 is 14 amino acids. The germline gives CDR1 SEHNR, CDR2 FQNEAQ (reference sequence). V lost 1 base and J lost 3; bases outside the gene matches: 3. The CDR3: CASSLEGGGYEQYF. CDR3 DNA sequence: TGTGCCAGCAGCTTAGAAGGGGGCGGCTACGAGCAGTACTTC.

This chain uses TRBV4-1 with TRBJ2-2, with D perhaps TRBD2 (5 bases). Germline V gene sequence: CDR1 MGHRA, CDR2 YSYEKL. CDR3 length: 14 residues. V was pared by 6 bases and J by 5 bases, with 13 bases between. The DNA of the CDR3 is TGCGCCAGCAGGCCGGACTCCCGAACCGGGGAGCTGTTTTTT. Protein product: CASRPDSRTGELFF.

The chain employs TRBV7-9 and TRBJ2-2, with 10 bases lining up with TRBD1. Losses at the gene ends were 9 bases for V and 5 bases for J; bases not matched to a gene: 6. CDR3 size: 14 residues. From germline, CDR1 is SEHNR and CDR2 FQNEAQ (reference sequence). CDR3 in amino acids: CASLRGQGTGELFF. The CDR3 DNA sequence: TGTGCCAGTCTCCGGGGACAGGGGACCGGGGAGCTGTTTTTT. Full variable domain (missing parts from reference TRBV7-9 and TRBJ2-2): DTGVSQNPRHKITKRGQNVTFRCDPISEHNRLYWYRQTLGQGPEFLTYFQNEAQLEKSRLLSDRFSAERPKGSFSTLEIQRTEQGDSAMYLCASLRGQGTGELFFGEGSRLTVL.